This TCR beta chain was documented in a study of cytomegalovirus exposure and HLA in healthy donors (dated by TCRdb to 2016 to 2017). About the investigation overall: In an earlier analysis of roughly 590 of the donors, roughly 300 Gb of sequence data and 95 million to 130 million unique TCR beta sequences from roughly 190 million T cells were reported. All discovery cohort repertoires had been generated on a single sequencing platform. A few DR-DQ haplotypes were treated as single units for association and clustering because of strong linkage in the cohort. Among the approximately 430 genotyped donors, approximately 82% belonged to the genetic ancestry cluster associated with self-reported Caucasian donors. A later genetic analysis used genome-wide SNP genotypes for about 60% of the 666 donors, treating that subset as a discovery cohort. In addition to the first cohort of 650 to 750 subjects, a separate validation cohort of approximately 130 different subjects was used. The number of donors typed differed by locus, with 629-630 for A, B, C, DRB1 and DQB1, more than 500 for DQA1, over 600 for DPA1, and 472 for DPB1. To predict cytomegalovirus infection status, the study combined high-throughput TCR immunosequencing, statistical association of individual TCRs with disease status, and machine learning. Donor age, sex, ethnicity and CMV serostatus were collected together with the repertoire data. In the later analysis, no new phenotypic data were used to find candidate immune exposures; instead, reliance was placed on TCR beta sequences and their occurrence across donors. To study patterns of TCR occurrence, a later analysis re-analyzed previously published TCR beta repertoires from several hundred donors and added high-resolution HLA genotyping. The T cell repertoires of some 670 subjects were profiled by immunosequencing and related to cytomegalovirus serostatus. The study was designed to test whether signatures of past pathogen exposure could be identified by cataloging public T cell receptors. Class I and class II HLA loci were covered by the typing at four-digit resolution. An earlier analysis of several hundred of the donors used high-throughput TCR beta sequencing to judge whether each TCR beta V gene segment behaved as functional or pseudogenic. About 300 gigabases of sequencing data and approximately 85 million unique TCR sequences were included in an early release covering around 600 HLA-typed donors. Across 398 genotyped donors of the cohort, an average of roughly 200,000 unique TCR beta nucleotide sequences per donor were sequenced, and roughly a sixth of those sequences were non-productive. Study-level results and caveats: Some IMGT-functional V segments, including TRBV6-2 and TRBV6-3, could not be told apart with the 87-base-pair reads, so those segments were excluded. In a later genetic analysis, fewer N-insertions in productive TCRs were reported among donors in an Asian-associated ancestry cluster than the roughly 700-donor mean. A later analysis found that HLA-associated TCR beta chains were more clonally expanded and had lower generation probabilities than equally common non-associated chains. The study listed 150 to 200 TCR beta chains as associated with cytomegalovirus. Broadly in line with IMGT annotations, most TCR beta V segments showed up in productive rearrangements about 87% or about 30% of the time in an earlier analysis of some 590 of the donors. A further reported finding was that TCR beta sequences accurately predicted the HLA-A and HLA-B alleles for most subjects in the first cohort. According to a later analysis, TCR association rates differed among HLA loci, with DRB1 alleles showing the most associated TCRs and HLA-C alleles showing the fewest. The authors suggested that the approach could potentially be generalized to other disease states and immunological phenotypes. Because counts were too low, fewer than 20 rarely observed V segments, including chromosome 9 orphons, were excluded from the earlier analysis of several hundred of the donors. Most TCR sequences were seen in very few donors, while some public TCRs were found in many individuals. A cluster of highly shared sequence variants was judged likely to represent a technical artifact of the sequencing pipeline. A later genetic analysis associated a missense DCLRE1C variant with V-gene and J-gene trimming of TCR beta chains, and an independent cohort replicated the association. Linkage disequilibrium might explain the correlated functional status among segregating V segments, but an unknown experimental factor could not be excluded. Several of the top co-occurrence clusters appeared to be linked to parvovirus B19, influenza, CMV and Epstein-Barr virus, according to a later analysis. In a later analysis, most CMV-associated TCR beta chains were found to appear HLA-restricted, with HLA associations seemingly driven largely by CMV exposure. Strong co-occurrence of HLA alleles, especially DR and DQ, made assigning TCR associations to individual alleles difficult. For the cohort, immune exposure information was limited to CMV serostatus. HLA typing was unavailable for some donors at each locus, so association tests used only the typed subset. The classifier was reported to diagnose cytomegalovirus status with high specificity and sensitivity in both the original cohort and the validation cohort. This cohort had only TCR beta chains sequenced, and the lack of alpha or paired-chain data limited which features could be detected. A later analysis associated approximately 17,000 TCR beta sequences with specific HLA alleles at a false discovery rate of 0.05. The presence/absence analyses assumed that sequencing depth was roughly uniform across donors, and that assumption may not be true. In vitro tests confirmed that a few of the cytomegalovirus-associated TCR beta chains recognize cytomegalovirus antigens.

The receptor library was made with the immunoSEQ multiplex PCR assay. A mixture of 60 forward primers for TCR Vbeta segments and 13 reverse primers for TCR Jbeta segments was used in the multiplex PCR. Amplification of the CDR3 region of rearranged TCR beta genes was performed with a multiplex PCR assay on genomic DNA. On the Illumina HiSeq System, the amplified TCR beta libraries were sequenced as 87-base-pair reads. As for the original processing: In a later analysis, roughly 80 million unique TCR beta chains were counted across the 650 to 700 repertoires, and about 9.9 million of these chains were shared by at least two donors. Raw reads were error-corrected and collapsed into unique sequences with a nearest-neighbor algorithm that merged closely related sequences to remove PCR and sequencing errors. V, D and J gene segments were assigned by aligning CDR3 sequences to IMGT reference sequences. For a sequence to be retained, a match of at least six nucleotides was required to both a V gene segment and a J gene segment. Rearrangements were called productive when the CDR3 lacked stop codons and stayed in frame with V and J; all others were non-productive. Following IMGT convention, CDR3 was defined as the stretch from the second conserved V-encoded cysteine up to the conserved J-encoded phenylalanine. Sequences without an unambiguous match to a single V gene segment were excluded from the earlier analysis of almost 600 of the donors. In an earlier analysis of 450 to 700 of the donors, V segments were called functional above 56.7% productive rearrangements and were called segregating when the between-donor standard deviation exceeded 5%. To diagnose cytomegalovirus status from the catalog of TCR beta chain sequences, a statistical classification framework was built. In a later analysis, V and J genes were assigned by comparing TCR nucleotide sequences against IMGT/GENE-DB human TR gene sequences. The TCRdist pipeline was used in a later analysis to assign CDR3 sequences and most-parsimonious VDJ recombination scenarios. A later analysis defined each TCR beta chain by its CDR3 amino acid sequence plus V-gene family, and excluded reads lacking a unique V-gene family. As a way to deal with suspected cross-contamination and a sequencing artifact, a later analysis dropped nearly 600 nucleotide sequences that were highly shared and had low generation probability. In a later analysis, a clonal expansion index was calculated for each public chain from normalized within-repertoire ranks of inferred template counts. Generation probabilities in a later analysis came from a VDJ recombination model fitted to out-of-frame rearrangements, and those results were checked against IGoR. A later analysis scored TCR-TCR, TCR-HLA and TCR-CMV co-occurrence with hypergeometric tests, applying a repertoire-size bias correction to TCR pairs. A later analysis estimated false discovery rates by permuting HLA or CMV assignments 20 times. In a later analysis, co-occurring TCRs were grouped with DBSCAN, and TCRdist sequence similarity was added when clustering was performed within HLA-allele-positive subsets. Repertoires with fewer than 30,000 or more than 120,000 public chains, plus five repertoires with anomalous nucleotide sharing, were excluded from co-occurrence clustering. Not all clones reach the TCRdb copy of this immuneACCESS table, which keeps in-frame sequences only. Checked studies attribute under half of the gap to unresolved V genes and leave the rest unexplained. The DNA gave D and trimming, while V, J and clone size come from that table. This sample is represented by about 190,000 clones; more than 70% of them were singletons. The ten biggest clones cover about 5% of the sample.

A word on this clone: Its target antigen remains unknown. The record has no base qualities; no much larger clone is one base away.

The V and J ends are trimmed by 1 base and 6 bases, leaving 13 bases between them. The CDR3 contains 14 residues, cysteine and phenylalanine counted. CDR3 DNA is the only sequence kept; it has 42 bases, read in frame from the first base. Per the germline V gene (reference sequence), SEHNR is the CDR1 and FQNEAQ is the CDR2. The cohort comprised more than 550 healthy bone marrow donors. At the time of sampling, all cohort members were nominally healthy, though unrecorded immune exposures were likely present. The donor was CMV seropositive and belonged to the group of 250 to 300 seropositive cohort members. Every donor gave a peripheral blood sample, and the peripheral blood mononuclear cells from that sample were used for TCR beta sequencing. Genomic DNA extraction from the blood cell samples was performed with the Qiagen DNeasy Blood Extraction Kit.

This sequence was found in a man aged 25 to 45 in good health and CMV-seropositive. The V gene is TRBV7-9 and the J gene is TRBJ2-7; the D gene lacks a confident call. The sample comprised PBMCs. The CDR3 protein is CASSLVTVTGEQYF. The DNA reads as follows: TGTGCCAGCAGCTTAGTTACCGTAACTGGCGAGCAGTACTTC.